This is a list of T cell receptor beta chains from one sample in a study of cytomegalovirus exposure and HLA in healthy donors. Only in-frame clones appear in the TCRdb table, and some are missing; sequencing was by immunoSEQ multiplex PCR. The data hold 150,000 to 200,000 clones, with 65% to 85% observed a single time. Sequencing was performed on PBMCs. The receptor set was obtained from a woman in her 50s in good health and CMV-seropositive. CDR3s include the opening cysteine and the closing phenylalanine or tryptophan. D genes are given only for firm matches. Expanded clones are given a class, and other clones once, few, many or no size at all.

clone size | J gene | V gene | D gene | CDR3 protein | CDR3 DNA
few | TRBJ1-4 | TRBV18 | TRBD1 | CASSPWDSSEKLFF | TGTGCCAGCTCACCTTGGGACAGTAGCGAAAAACTGTTTTTT
NA | TRBJ1-2 | TRBV18 | NA | CASSPSTDPSAGYTF | TGTGCCAGCTCACCCTCGACAGACCCCTCCGCGGGCTACACCTTC
NA | TRBJ2-3 | TRBV6-6 | TRBD2 | CASSYGTSGGGYTQYF | TGTGCCAGCAGTTACGGGACTAGCGGGGGCGGGTATACGCAGTATTTT
NA | TRBJ2-7 | TRBV7-3 | TRBD2 | CASSFPGRESYEQYF | TGTGCCAGCAGCTTTCCAGGGAGGGAATCCTACGAGCAGTACTTC
NA | TRBJ2-7 | TRBV5-1 | NA | CASSAQGFTMDEQYF | TGCGCCAGCAGCGCACAGGGTTTCACAATGGACGAGCAGTACTTC
NA | TRBJ2-5 | TRBV7-6 | NA | CASSLDMTQYF | TGTGCCAGCAGCTTGGACATGACCCAGTACTTC
NA | TRBJ1-1 | TRBV7-8 | TRBD1 | CASSLLNRGTNTEAFF | TGTGCCAGCAGCCTTTTAAACAGGGGCACTAACACTGAAGCTTTCTTT
NA | TRBJ1-2 | TRBV5-1 | NA | CASRLAAQGGGYTF | TGCGCCAGCAGGTTGGCCGCTCAGGGAGGTGGCTACACCTTC
NA | TRBJ2-1 | TRBV6-1 | NA | CASREGFFYNEQFF | TGTGCCAGCAGGGAGGGTTTCTTCTACAATGAGCAGTTCTTC
NA | TRBJ2-7 | TRBV9 | NA | CASSPSHGQKTYEQYF | TGTGCCAGCAGCCCCTCACATGGGCAGAAGACCTACGAGCAGTACTTC
NA | TRBJ2-7 | TRBV6-5 | NA | CASSYSGVGEQYF | TGTGCCAGCAGTTACTCAGGGGTCGGCGAGCAGTACTTC
NA | TRBJ1-1 | TRBV4-2 | NA | CASSRGGAQTRTEAFF | TGTGCCAGCAGCCGGGGGGGGGCGCAGACGAGAACTGAAGCTTTCTTT
NA | TRBJ1-1 | TRBV7-9 | NA | CASSLARDSQAFF | TGTGCCAGCAGCTTAGCTCGTGACAGCCAAGCTTTCTTT
NA | TRBJ2-5 | TRBV5-6 | TRBD2 | CASSSPGLALETQYF | TGTGCCAGCAGCTCTCCGGGACTAGCACTAGAGACCCAGTACTTC
NA | TRBJ2-7 | TRBV11-2 | TRBD2 | CASSSLAASYEQYF | TGTGCCAGCAGCTCACTAGCGGCTTCCTACGAGCAGTACTTC
NA | TRBJ2-3 | TRBV5-1 | TRBD1 | CASSLQGVLSTDTQYF | TGCGCCAGCAGCTTACAGGGGGTTCTTAGCACAGATACGCAGTATTTT
NA | TRBJ2-1 | TRBV19 | NA | CATSQAGKHNEQFF | TGTGCCACCAGTCAGGCAGGGAAACACAATGAGCAGTTCTTC
NA | TRBJ1-5 | TRBV28 | TRBD1 | CASSTKPRTGGNQPQHF | TGTGCCAGCAGCACAAAGCCTAGGACAGGGGGCAATCAGCCCCAGCATTTT
few | TRBJ2-3 | TRBV6-4 | TRBD2 | CASSPSGRTDTQYF | TGTGCCAGCAGCCCGAGCGGGAGGACAGATACGCAGTATTTT
NA | TRBJ2-1 | TRBV29-1 | NA | CSVSKDSNYYNEQFF | TGCAGCGTCTCGAAGGACTCGAACTACTACAATGAGCAGTTCTTC
NA | TRBJ2-7 | TRBV5-4 | TRBD1 | CASSDGGQGSYEQYF | TGTGCCAGCAGCGACGGGGGACAGGGCTCCTACGAGCAGTACTTC
NA | TRBJ2-3 | TRBV9 | TRBD2 | CASSVNGGGLDTQYF | TGTGCCAGCAGCGTAAACGGGGGGGGGCTAGATACGCAGTATTTT
NA | TRBJ2-1 | TRBV5-4 | TRBD2 | CASSLEASGHNEQFF | TGTGCCAGCAGCTTGGAGGCTAGCGGGCACAATGAGCAGTTCTTC
NA | TRBJ2-5 | TRBV30 | TRBD2 | CAWNPTSGGCQETQYF | TGTGCCTGGAACCCGACTAGCGGGGGGTGCCAAGAGACCCAGTACTTC
NA | TRBJ2-7 | TRBV5-4 | TRBD1 | CASSTRQGSYEQYF | TGTGCCAGCAGCACCAGACAGGGGTCCTACGAGCAGTACTTC
NA | TRBJ1-4 | TRBV6-6 | TRBD1 | CASSYGGTGTNEKLFF | TGTGCCAGCAGTTACGGAGGGACAGGGACCAATGAAAAACTGTTTTTT
NA | TRBJ2-5 | TRBV5-1 | TRBD2 | CASSRSVWRGGKETQYF | TGCGCCAGCAGCCGGTCGGTTTGGCGGGGGGGGAAAGAGACCCAGTACTTC
NA | TRBJ1-4 | TRBV15 | NA | CATSRDGGAGKLFF | TGTGCCACCAGCAGAGATGGGGGCGCCGGAAAACTGTTTTTT
few | TRBJ2-3 | TRBV6-1 | NA | CASNALGPSTDTQYF | TGTGCCAGCAACGCACTAGGTCCTAGCACAGATACGCAGTATTTT